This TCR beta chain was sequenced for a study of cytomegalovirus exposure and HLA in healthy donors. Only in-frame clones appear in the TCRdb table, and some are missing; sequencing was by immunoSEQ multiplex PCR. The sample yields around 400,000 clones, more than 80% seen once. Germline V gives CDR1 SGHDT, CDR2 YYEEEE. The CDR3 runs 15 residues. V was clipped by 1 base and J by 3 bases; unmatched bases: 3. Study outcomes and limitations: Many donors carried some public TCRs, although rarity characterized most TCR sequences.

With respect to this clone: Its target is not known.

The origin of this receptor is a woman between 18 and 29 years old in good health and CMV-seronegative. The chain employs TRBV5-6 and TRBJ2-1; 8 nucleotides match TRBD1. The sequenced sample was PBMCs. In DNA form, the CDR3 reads TGTGCCAGCAGCTTGACAGGGGGAATCTACAATGAGCAGTTCTTC. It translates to CASSLTGGIYNEQFF.